The 32 T cell receptor beta chains below all came from one sample that was sequenced in a study of T cells after yellow fever vaccination (dated by TCRdb to the late 2010s). The library was built by means of 5' RACE. Sequencer: Illumina NovaSeq 6000. Starting from the raw public reads, TCRdb applied fastp trimming at Q25, assembled clones with MiXCR and retained in-frame beta chains. Rows are unified per CDR3 protein, each entry keeping the most common DNA and genes. The sample yields hundreds of thousands of distinct CDR3 sequences; roughly an eighth were counted once. The ten largest clones take up approximately 3.3% of the sample. The treatment or condition label, read with the paper, signifies: live attenuated yellow fever vaccine strain. Sequencing was performed on CD4+ T cells sorted from PBMCs, taken 15 days after the yellow fever booster vaccination. These receptors were obtained from a man between 18 and 29 years old who received the YFV17D yellow fever vaccine.

The rearrangement links TRBV5-1 to TRBJ2-5, with 8 bases that match TRBD2. V gave up 2 bases and J gave up 2 bases; unmatched junction bases: 5. The CDR3 consists of 15 residues. CDR1 SGHRS and CDR2 YFSETQ come from the germline V gene. In nucleotides, the CDR3 is TGCGCCAGCAGCTTTGGGACTAGGGAACAAGAGACCCAGTACTTC. This gives the protein CASSFGTREQETQYF.

The V gene is TRBV6-5, the J gene TRBJ2-7, with D unclear. V was cut by 6 bases and J by 1 base, with 7 bases left in between. The CDR3 is made up of 12 amino acids. From germline, CDR1 is MNHEY and CDR2 SVGAGI. CDR3 bases: TGTGCCAGCAGATCTAGATCCTACGAGCAGTACTTC. Its protein is CASRSRSYEQYF.

V and J are TRBV20-1 and TRBJ2-1; 9 nucleotides agree with TRBD2. Trimming removed 0 bases from V and 2 bases from J; junction bases left unmatched: 5. Germline CDR1 DFQATT, CDR2 SNEGSKA (reference sequence). The CDR3 contains 16 residues. As DNA, the CDR3 is TGCAGTGCTAGAGACTCCCAGCGGGGGGCCTACAATGAGCAGTTCTTC. As protein: CSARDSQRGAYNEQFF.

This clonotype was counted a few times. The chain uses TRBV5-1 and TRBJ1-2, with D maybe TRBD1 (6 bases). From germline, CDR1 is SGHRS and CDR2 YFSETQ. CDR3 length: 16 amino acids. Trimming took off 0 bases at V and 8 bases at J, with 20 bases between the two ends. The CDR3 region has the DNA TGCGCCAGCAGCTTGGCCTTAGGGGGTTCCGTGGAAGGCTACACCTTC. Protein sequence: CASSLALGGSVEGYTF.

A few counts support this clonotype. V usage is TRBV20-1 and J usage is TRBJ1-5; D call uncertain. Trimming stripped 2 bases from V and 5 bases from J, with 13 bases between. There are 14 residues in the CDR3. The germline V gene has CDR1 DFQATT and CDR2 SNEGSKA (reference sequence). The chain's CDR3 is CSARYAVGDQPQHF. The CDR3 region has the DNA TGCAGTGCTAGATACGCTGTTGGGGATCAGCCCCAGCATTTT.

This clonotype was detected many times. The V gene is TRBV6-1, the J gene TRBJ1-1; D is perhaps TRBD1 (6 bases). Germline V gives CDR1 MNHNS, CDR2 SASEGT. V was clipped by 5 bases and J by 4 bases, with 14 bases between them. This CDR3 region has 14 residues. The CDR3 DNA reads TGTGCCAGCAGTCAAACAGGGATTGGCACTGAAGCTTTCTTT. Translating it yields CASSQTGIGTEAFF.

The table lists this clonotype with a few counts. The chain combines TRBV15 with TRBJ2-3, with 15 nucleotides matching TRBD2. Germline-derived CDR1 and CDR2 are LNHNV and YYDKDF (reference sequence). CDR3 length: 17 amino acids. The V and J ends lost 2 bases and 3 bases, in that order; junction bases with no gene match: 3. The CDR3 region is CATSRRTSGGGTDTQYF. The CDR3, as DNA: TGTGCCACCAGCAGAAGGACTAGCGGGGGGGGTACAGATACGCAGTATTTT.

This clonotype was counted between two and nine times. The genes are TRBV7-2 and TRBJ2-2; TRBD1 agrees at 8 bases. Germline CDR1 reads SGHTA; CDR2 reads FQGNSA. This CDR3 is 15 amino acids long. With 5 bases clipped from V and 5 bases from J, the junction kept 7 bases outside the gene matches. Here the CDR3 reads CASSPDRVRTGELFF. The CDR3, as DNA: TGTGCCAGCAGCCCGGACAGGGTTAGAACCGGGGAGCTGTTTTTT.

This clonotype turned up a few times. The chain combines TRBV25-1 with TRBJ1-2, with 8 bases fitting TRBD1. The CDR3 extends over 15 amino acids. J gave up 4 bases and V 3 bases, and 7 bases lay outside the gene matches. Germline V gene data show CDR1 as MGHDK and CDR2 as SYGVNS. CDR3 protein: CASSEGTGFSYGYTF. The CDR3 DNA is TGTGCCAGCAGTGAGGGGACAGGATTTAGCTATGGCTACACCTTC.

This clonotype was detected a few times. The chain recombines TRBV2 with TRBJ2-2; 8 nucleotides align to TRBD1. CDR1 and CDR2 from the germline V gene are SNHLY and FYNNEI. This CDR3 has 14 amino acids. The V gene end was trimmed by 7 bases and the J gene end by 2 bases; junction bases not matched to a gene: 3. The CDR3 DNA reads as TGTGCCAGCAAAGGACAGGGTAACACCGGGGAGCTGTTTTTT. This encodes CASKGQGNTGELFF. The variable domain in full, with the rest retrieved from reference TRBV2 and TRBJ2-2, is EPEVTQTPSHQVTQMGQEVILRCVPISNHLYFYWYRQILGQKVEFLVSFYNNEISEKSEIFDDQFSVERPDGSNFTLKIRSTKLEDSAMYFCASKGQGNTGELFFGEGSRLTVL.

This rearrangement joins TRBV5-1 to TRBJ1-5; tentatively, D is TRBD1 (5 bases). Germline lookup yields CDR1 SGHRS and CDR2 YFSETQ. The CDR3 loop spans 13 amino acids. Trimming removed 0 bases from V and 9 bases from J, with 10 bases in between. The CDR3, as DNA: TGCGCCAGCAGCTTGGACGGACATCCGCCCCAGCATTTT. It encodes CASSLDGHPPQHF.

CDR3 amino acids: CSASNSLNSPLHF. DNA for the CDR3: TGCAGTGCTAGTAACAGCCTTAATTCACCCCTCCACTTT. The chain recombines TRBV20-1 with TRBJ1-6; unclear D gene. V was pared by 3 bases and J by 6 bases, with 9 bases between. Germline V CDR1 and CDR2: DFQATT, SNEGSKA (reference sequence). This CDR3 region has 13 residues.

A few counts support this clonotype. The chain links TRBV5-1 to TRBJ1-3; D not certain. With 0 bases removed from V and 4 bases from J, the gap between germline ends came to 8 bases. The CDR3 runs to 14 residues. Per the germline V gene, CDR1 is SGHRS and CDR2 is YFSETQ. CDR3 sequence: CASSLEPGGNTIYF. In DNA form, the CDR3 reads TGCGCCAGCAGCTTGGAGCCCGGGGGAAACACCATATATTTT.

This clonotype was found a few times. The genes are TRBV30 and TRBJ2-5; 9 nucleotides line up with TRBD1. The V gene end was trimmed by 3 bases and the J gene end by 8 bases; junction bases not matched to a gene: 10. Germline assignment: CDR1 GTSNPN and CDR2 SVGIG (reference sequence). The length of the CDR3 is 14 residues. CDR3 nucleotides: TGTGCCTGGAGGGGACAGGGAGGGCCAGGAACCCAGTACTTC. Translated: CAWRGQGGPGTQYF.

This clonotype was picked up a small number of times. The genes are TRBV5-5 and TRBJ1-2, with TRBD1 as a possible D gene (5 bases). The CDR3 runs 13 residues. Trimming shortened V by 2 bases and J by 8 bases, and 13 bases separated the two germline ends. Germline CDR1 is SGHKS and CDR2 is YYEKEE (reference sequence). This chain's CDR3 is CASSFRRVQGYTF. The CDR3 bases are TGTGCCAGCAGCTTTCGCAGGGTACAGGGCTACACCTTC.

V usage is TRBV7-9 and J usage is TRBJ2-3; D is unresolved. The CDR3 has 14 amino acids. CDR1 SEHNR and CDR2 FQNEAQ come from the germline V gene (reference sequence). V shed 3 bases and J shed 4 bases, with 11 bases lying between them. Written as DNA, the CDR3 is TGTGCCAGCAGCTTTGGTATGGCCGCAGATACGCAGTATTTT. This encodes CASSFGMAADTQYF.

The rearrangement joins TRBV7-9 to TRBJ1-4, with TRBD1 matching over 8 bases. Germline CDR1 is SEHNR and CDR2 is FQNEAQ (reference sequence). The CDR3 totals 15 residues. The V gene end was trimmed by 5 bases and the J gene end by 4 bases; junction bases not matched to a gene: 6. The CDR3 DNA reads TGTGCCAGCAGCCCCGGACAGGGTGTTAATGAAAAACTGTTTTTT. Protein product: CASSPGQGVNEKLFF.

This clonotype was found a few times. This chain joins TRBV7-3 and TRBJ2-1, with D perhaps TRBD1 or TRBD2 (5 bases each). The germline V and J ends were trimmed by 5 bases and 7 bases, with 18 bases remaining between them. Germline CDR1 is SGHTA and CDR2 is FQGTGA. CDR3 length: 15 residues. The CDR3 sequence is CASSPGPSRGNEQFF. CDR3 DNA sequence: TGTGCCAGCAGCCCGGGACCCTCAAGGGGTAATGAGCAGTTCTTC.

This clonotype was counted a few times. This chain uses TRBV27 with TRBJ1-2, with D uncertain. Germline V gives CDR1 MNHEY, CDR2 SMNVEV (reference sequence). This CDR3 has 14 amino acids. The ends were cut back, 6 bases at V and 4 bases at J, with 15 bases in the middle. CDR3 loop: CASSPREGIYGYTF. CDR3 in DNA: TGTGCCAGCAGCCCCCGCGAAGGTATCTATGGCTACACCTTC.

This clonotype was seen many times. The rearrangement links TRBV5-4 to TRBJ2-3; 11 nucleotides agree with TRBD2. The CDR3 spans 15 residues. V shed 4 bases, J shed 9 bases, and the junction held 10 bases outside the gene matches. Germline V CDR1 and CDR2: SGHNT, YYREEE (reference sequence). The CDR3 loop is CASSVSGGGSMTQYF. DNA for the CDR3: TGTGCCAGCAGCGTTAGCGGGGGGGGAAGTATGACGCAGTATTTT.

The V gene is TRBV10-1, the J gene TRBJ1-3; TRBD1 matches 9 bases. The junction had 3 bases not matched to a gene; V was cut back by 5 bases and J by 4 bases. In germline, CDR1 is WNHNN, CDR2 SYGVQD (reference sequence). CDR3 length: 14 residues. This CDR3 is CASSPDRGGNTIYF. DNA for the CDR3: TGCGCCAGCAGTCCGGACAGGGGAGGAAACACCATATATTTT.

This clonotype has a count of ten or more. The chain is built from TRBV5-1 and TRBJ2-7, with 9 bases aligning to TRBD1. CDR3 length: 14 amino acids. V shed 0 bases, J shed 4 bases, and the junction held 2 bases outside the gene matches. In germline, CDR1 is SGHRS, CDR2 YFSETQ. The CDR3 DNA is TGCGCCAGCAGCTTGGCCGGGACAGGGTACGAGCAGTACTTC. Translated, it gives CASSLAGTGYEQYF.

In its sample, this clonotype was seen many times. The rearrangement joins TRBV20-1 to TRBJ2-6; D not certain. The CDR3 runs 19 residues. Germline V lookup: CDR1 DFQATT, CDR2 SNEGSKA (reference sequence). Trimming cost V 0 bases and J 0 bases, with 18 bases left between them. The CDR3 DNA reads TGCAGTGCTAGAGATCCGGTGGCAGTCAAACACTCTGGGGCCAACGTCCTGACTTTC. Amino acid sequence: CSARDPVAVKHSGANVLTF.

The chain joins TRBV6-5 to TRBJ2-3; 8 bases map to TRBD2. The CDR3 is made up of 14 amino acids. The germline CDR1 and CDR2 sequences are MNHEY and SVGAGI. V lost 6 bases, J lost 6 bases, and 8 bases stayed unmatched. The chain's CDR3 is CASSFGSGGDTQYF. The CDR3 DNA follows: TGTGCCAGCAGCTTCGGGTCGGGGGGGGATACGCAGTATTTT.

This clonotype was picked up many times. The chain couples TRBV5-1 to TRBJ2-3; 16 bases match TRBD2. After removal of 4 bases from V and 5 bases from J, the junction contained 7 bases not matched to a gene. From germline, CDR1 is SGHRS and CDR2 YFSETQ. The CDR3 has 17 residues. The CDR3 here is CASSKTGTSGGGDTQYF. In nucleotides, the CDR3 is TGCGCCAGCAGCAAGACCGGGACTAGCGGGGGGGGAGATACGCAGTATTTT.

This clonotype was counted between two and nine times. The chain employs TRBV11-2 and TRBJ2-2; TRBD2 matches at 7 bases. CDR3 length: 14 residues. With V trimmed by 4 bases and J by 9 bases, 8 bases remained unmatched. In germline, CDR1 is SGHAT, CDR2 FQNNGV. CDR3 sequence reads: CASSSSGRAWELFF. DNA of the CDR3: TGTGCCAGCAGCTCCTCAGGGAGGGCCTGGGAGCTGTTTTTT.

This chain uses TRBV7-6 with TRBJ2-6; D unresolved. Germline CDR1 SGHVS, CDR2 FNYEAQ. CDR3 length equals 16 residues. Trimming took 1 base from V and 0 from J, leaving 7 bases between them. CDR3 in amino acids: CASSLESTSGANVLTF. Written as DNA, the CDR3 is TGTGCCAGCAGCTTAGAGAGTACCTCTGGGGCCAACGTCCTGACTTTC. The full variable domain, rest sourced from reference TRBV7-6 and TRBJ2-6, is GAGVSQSPRYKVTKRGQDVALRCDPISGHVSLYWYRQALGQGPEFLTYFNYEAQQDKSGLPNDRFSAERPEGSISTLTIQRTEQRDSAMYRCASSLESTSGANVLTFGAGSRLTVL.

CDR3 nucleotide sequence: TGTGCCAGCAGCCCTAACAGGGTCACTGAAGCTTTCTTT. Amino acids: CASSPNRVTEAFF. This chain links TRBV11-3 with TRBJ1-1; weak D call: TRBD1 (6 bases). The germline V gene encodes CDR1 SGHNT and CDR2 YENEEA. V was clipped by 5 bases and J by 4 bases, with 11 bases between them. The CDR3 sequence is 13 residues long.

The genes are TRBV10-3 and TRBJ1-1, with D uncertain. V lost 3 bases and J 5 bases, leaving 10 bases between the germline ends. Germline V gene data show CDR1 as ENHRY and CDR2 as SYGVKD. The CDR3 is made up of 13 amino acids. CDR3 residues: CAISEGRPTEAFF. CDR3 DNA: TGTGCCATCAGTGAAGGCAGGCCGACTGAAGCTTTCTTT.

V usage is TRBV11-2 and J usage is TRBJ2-5, with D possibly TRBD1 on 7 matching bases. Germline V gene sequence: CDR1 SGHAT, CDR2 FQNNGV. This CDR3 has 14 amino acids. Trimming cost V 6 bases and J 4 bases, with 15 bases left between them. The CDR3 nucleotides read TGTGCCAGCAGGATAGGAGGGGGCATAGAGACCCAGTACTTC. This codes for CASRIGGGIETQYF.

This chain uses TRBV5-1 with TRBJ2-1, with a possible D match to TRBD1 (6 bases). The CDR3 has 14 amino acids. CDR1 is SGHRS and CDR2 is YFSETQ in the germline V gene. Trimming shortened V by 1 base and J by 10 bases, and 15 bases separated the two germline ends. CDR3 sequence reads: CASSLMDTGQEQFF. DNA for the CDR3: TGCGCCAGCAGCTTGATGGATACAGGGCAGGAGCAGTTCTTC.

This clonotype showed up many times. The chain is built from TRBV7-2 and TRBJ1-5; D perhaps matches TRBD1 (6 bases). Germline CDR1 reads SGHTA; CDR2 reads FQGNSA. The CDR3 has 15 amino acids. V was pared by 5 bases and J by 1 base, with 12 bases between. Written as DNA, the CDR3 is TGTGCCAGCAGCACACAGGGAGTAAGCAATCAGCCCCAGCATTTT. This translates into CASSTQGVSNQPQHF.